A selection of T cell receptor beta chains follows, all from one sample in a study of neurological immune-mediated disorders. TCRdb reprocessed the 5' RACE reads via MiXCR and lists one record per CDR3 protein. The profile shows about 41,000 distinct CDR3 sequences, about 13% of them singletons. Sequenced input: PBMCs. Every receptor here comes from a female donor in good health. The CDR3 runs from the conserved cysteine through the conserved F or W. A D gene is named only where the DNA matches it firmly. Clone size, where shown, is once, few, many, or a class for clones that have expanded.

d_call j_call v_call clone_size cdr3_nt cdr3_aa
- TRBJ2-1 TRBV6-6 many TGTGCCACCTCAAGGGGGAATGAGCAGTTCTTC CATSRGNEQFF
- TRBJ2-7 TRBV12-3/TRBV12-4 - TGTGCCAGCAGTTTTTCGCAGGGCGAGCAGTACTTC CASSFSQGEQYF
TRBD1 TRBJ2-1 TRBV5-1 - TGCGCCAGCAGCACCCGGGGACAGGGTGATGAGCAGTTCTTC CASSTRGQGDEQFF
- TRBJ2-3 TRBV3-1 many TGTGCCAGCAGCCGAATGACTCCATTCGGCGGGTGGGATACGCAGTATTTT CASSRMTPFGGWDTQYF
TRBD2 TRBJ2-3 TRBV29-1 many TGCAGCGCCGGGACTAGCGGGGGGGCAGATACGCAGTATTTT CSAGTSGGADTQYF
TRBD2 TRBJ2-3 TRBV28 - TGTGCCAGCAGTTCCGGGACTAGAACAGATACGCAGTATTTT CASSSGTRTDTQYF
- TRBJ2-3 TRBV5-5 many TGTGCCAGCAGCTTGTCAGCGGACACAGATACGCAGTATTTT CASSLSADTDTQYF
TRBD1 TRBJ1-1 TRBV6-5 many TGTGCCGTGACAGGGGGCCGGAACACTGAAGCTTTCTTT CAVTGGRNTEAFF
- TRBJ2-7 TRBV3-1 - TGTGCCAGCAGCCAAGAGCTGAATTCCTACGAGCAGTACTTC CASSQELNSYEQYF
TRBD2 TRBJ2-7 TRBV6-6 many TGTGCCAGCAGTTACTCTGGGGGGGACTTCTCCTACGAGCAGTACTTC CASSYSGGDFSYEQYF
TRBD1 TRBJ1-4 TRBV9 many TGTGCCAGCAGCGTGGGACAGGGGGCGCGGGCGGGAGAAAAACTGTTTTTT CASSVGQGARAGEKLFF
TRBD1 TRBJ1-6 TRBV5-5 many TGTGCCAGCAGGACCGGGACAGAGAGTTCACCCCTCCACTTT CASRTGTESSPLHF
- TRBJ1-3 TRBV4-1 many TGCGCCAGCAGCCAAGATTTATTAACAGGGCCTGGAAACACCATATATTTT CASSQDLLTGPGNTIYF
- TRBJ1-1 TRBV20-1 many TGCAGTGTACAGGGAACCACTGAAGCTTTCTTT CSVQGTTEAFF
TRBD2 TRBJ2-7 TRBV20-1 many TGCAGTGCTAGAGATAGATCAGGCCTAGCGGGAGAGCTGGGCTTC CSARDRSGLAGELGF
- TRBJ2-7 TRBV5-1 many TGCGCCAGCAGCGACATCCGGGACACCACTTCGGGGCAGTACTTC CASSDIRDTTSGQYF
TRBD1 TRBJ1-1 TRBV29-1 - TGCAGCACCGGGACAGGGGACACTGAAGCTTTCTTT CSTGTGDTEAFF